The 15 T cell receptor beta chains reported below all come from one sample, sequenced in a study of early T cells in non-severe SARS-CoV-2 infection. One entry per CDR3 protein results from TCRdb running MiXCR on the 5' RACE reads. The sample has roughly 60,000 distinct CDR3 sequences, roughly an eighth seen once; the top ten hold around 4.7%. The sequenced material came from whole blood. The receptors originated from an adult who was a healthcare worker with PCR-confirmed SARS-CoV-2 infection or an uninfected control (not recorded which).

The V call is TRBV6-6, the J call TRBJ2-7; 9 bases map to TRBD1. V shed 5 bases, J shed 5 bases, and the junction held 7 bases outside the gene matches. CDR1 and CDR2 from the germline V gene are MNHNY and SVGAGI (reference sequence). CDR3 length equals 14 residues. The CDR3: CASSQDRGLDEQYF. DNA of the CDR3: TGTGCCAGCAGTCAGGACAGGGGTTTAGACGAGCAGTACTTC.

This clonotype was seen repeatedly, ten times or more. The chain carries TRBV7-2 and TRBJ2-1; TRBD2 is a possible D gene (6 bases). The CDR3 length is 15 residues. Germline CDR1 and CDR2: SGHTA and FQGNSA. Trimming removed 4 bases from V and 7 bases from J, with 17 bases in between. For the CDR3, the DNA is TGTGCCAGCAGCTCCAGCTTAGCGGAGGTGAATGAGCAGTTCTTC. Its protein is CASSSSLAEVNEQFF. Filled out from reference TRBV7-2 and TRBJ2-1, the complete variable domain reads GAGVSQSPSNKVTEKGKDVELRCDPISGHTALYWYRQSLGQGLEFLIYFQGNSAPDKSGLPSDRFSAERTGGSVSTLTIQRTQQEDSAVYLCASSSSLAEVNEQFFGPGTRLTVL.

This clonotype was picked up a small number of times. Written as DNA, the CDR3 is TGTGCCAGCAGCACCCGACAGGGGGCGGATGAGCAGTACTTC. Amino acid sequence: CASSTRQGADEQYF. The chain combines TRBV11-2 with TRBJ2-7, with TRBD1 matching over 10 bases. With V trimmed by 5 bases and J by 7 bases, 8 bases remained unmatched. This CDR3 is 14 amino acids long. The germline CDR1 and CDR2 sequences are SGHAT and FQNNGV.

This clonotype was counted between two and nine times. CDR3 sequence (DNA): TGTGCCAGCAGCTTACTTCGGCTCGGCAACACCATATATTTT. Encoded protein: CASSLLRLGNTIYF. This chain uses TRBV7-8 with TRBJ1-3, with no clear D. This CDR3 is built from 14 residues. CDR1 SGHVS and CDR2 FQNEAQ come from the germline V gene. V was pared by 2 bases and J by 7 bases, with 12 bases between.

V is TRBV30 and J is TRBJ2-3; 11 nucleotides line up with TRBD1. From germline, CDR1 is GTSNPN and CDR2 SVGIG (reference sequence). The CDR3 runs to 16 residues. Trimming cost V 0 bases and J 5 bases; bases outside gene matches: 7. CDR3 residues: CAWSVILGQGGDTQYF. The CDR3 nucleotides read TGTGCCTGGAGTGTAATTCTGGGACAGGGGGGAGATACGCAGTATTTT.

There are many counts of this clonotype. V usage is TRBV5-1 and J usage is TRBJ1-4, with 10 positions matching TRBD1. Germline CDR1 is SGHRS and CDR2 is YFSETQ. The length of the CDR3 is 14 residues. J was trimmed by 12 bases and V by 4 bases; bases with no gene match: 9. Written as DNA, the CDR3 is TGCGCCAGCAGCGACTTGGGACAGGGGACGGAACTGTTTTTT. The encoded protein is CASSDLGQGTELFF.

DNA of the CDR3: TGTGCCAGCAGCCCTTCGGGGACAGATACGCAGTATTTT. Translation gives CASSPSGTDTQYF. The V and J genes are TRBV3-1 and TRBJ2-3; D possibly corresponds to TRBD2 (5 bases). Germline V CDR1 and CDR2: LGHDT, YNNKEL (reference sequence). V lost 4 bases and J 3 bases, leaving 8 bases between the germline ends. The CDR3 runs to 13 residues.

CDR3 loop: CASNAGVIVTGELFF. The CDR3 DNA reads as TGTGCCAGCAATGCTGGGGTGATTGTCACCGGGGAGCTGTTTTTT. This rearrangement joins TRBV6-1 to TRBJ2-2; D unresolved. The CDR3 length is 15 residues. CDR1 MNHNS and CDR2 SASEGT come from the germline V gene. Deletions cut 7 bases from V and 4 bases from J, with 16 bases between.

A few counts support this clonotype. The chain links TRBV20-1 to TRBJ2-5; D not certain. The CDR3 sequence is 12 residues long. Trimming took off 3 bases at V and 1 base at J, with 6 bases between the two ends. Germline CDR1 is DFQATT and CDR2 is SNEGSKA (reference sequence). The CDR3 region is CSASNIQETQYF. CDR3 DNA sequence: TGCAGTGCTAGTAACATCCAAGAGACCCAGTACTTC.

This clonotype came up many times. This chain uses TRBV18 with TRBJ1-1; no firm D call. Germline V gene data show CDR1 as KGHSH and CDR2 as LQKENI. With 3 bases removed from V and 1 base from J, the gap between germline ends came to 12 bases. The CDR3 is made up of 15 amino acids. The CDR3: CASSPFEASNTEAFF. Here the CDR3 DNA reads TGTGCCAGCTCACCCTTCGAAGCATCGAACACTGAAGCTTTCTTT.

This clonotype was seen a few times. V usage is TRBV28 and J usage is TRBJ1-2, with D maybe TRBD1 (5 bases). CDR1 is MDHEN, CDR2 SYDVKM, per germline. V was shortened by 6 bases and J by 4 bases, with 15 bases between the two germline ends. This CDR3 region has 14 residues. CDR3 bases: TGTGCCAGCAGGGCGGAGGGGCGGACCTATGGCTACACCTTC. Residues: CASRAEGRTYGYTF.

CDR3 coding DNA: TGTGCCAGCAGGGACCAGGAAGCCGGGGAGCTGTTTTTT. This codes for CASRDQEAGELFF. The chain links TRBV2 to TRBJ2-2; D is undetermined. The V end was cut by 6 bases, the J end by 6 bases, with 11 bases between. The CDR3 totals 13 residues. CDR1 and CDR2 (germline): SNHLY, FYNNEI.

This clonotype has a handful of counts. In nucleotides, the CDR3 is TGTGCCAGCTCACCTAGCGGGAGCCCTATCTACGAGCAGTACTTC. The encoded protein is CASSPSGSPIYEQYF. The chain uses TRBV18 and TRBJ2-7; 9 nucleotides match TRBD2. Germline loops: CDR1 KGHSH, CDR2 LQKENI. This CDR3 spans 15 amino acids. The trim removed 3 bases at V and 3 bases at J, leaving 6 bases unmatched.

In this sample, this clonotype turned up many times. This sequence joins TRBV6-2 or TRBV6-3 and TRBJ1-5; no definite D call. Trimming took off 0 bases at V and 9 bases at J, with 9 bases between the two ends. Germline-derived CDR1 and CDR2 are MNHEY and SVGEGT. This CDR3 is built from 13 residues. In DNA, the CDR3 is TGTGCCAGCAGTTACTCGGCGAAGCGGCCCCAGCATTTT. Protein sequence: CASSYSAKRPQHF.

This clonotype was recorded a few times. The chain has TRBV6-6 and TRBJ1-1; no clear D. Per the germline V gene, CDR1 is MNHNY and CDR2 is SVGAGI (reference sequence). V was cut by 6 bases and J by 5 bases, with 13 bases left in between. The CDR3 runs 13 residues. This CDR3 reads CASSPGPRTEAFF. The CDR3 region has the DNA TGTGCCAGCAGCCCTGGACCGCGGACTGAAGCTTTCTTT.